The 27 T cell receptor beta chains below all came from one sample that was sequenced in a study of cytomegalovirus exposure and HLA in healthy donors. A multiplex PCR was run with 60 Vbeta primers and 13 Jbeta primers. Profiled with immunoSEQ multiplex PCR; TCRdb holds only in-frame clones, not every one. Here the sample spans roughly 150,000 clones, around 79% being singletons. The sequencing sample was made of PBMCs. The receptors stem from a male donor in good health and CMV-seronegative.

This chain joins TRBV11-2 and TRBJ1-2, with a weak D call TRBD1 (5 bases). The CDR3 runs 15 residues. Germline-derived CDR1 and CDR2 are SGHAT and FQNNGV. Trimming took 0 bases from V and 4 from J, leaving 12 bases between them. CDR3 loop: CASSLEAGSGYGYTF. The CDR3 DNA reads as TGTGCCAGCAGCTTAGAGGCAGGGTCAGGCTATGGCTACACCTTC.

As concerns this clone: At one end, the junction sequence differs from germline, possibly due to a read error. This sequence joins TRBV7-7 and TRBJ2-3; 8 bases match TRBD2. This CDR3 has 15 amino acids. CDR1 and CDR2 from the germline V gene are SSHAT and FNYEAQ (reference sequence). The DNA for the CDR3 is TGTGCTAGCAGCCCAGGGCCGGGGGGGATAGATACGCAGTATTTT. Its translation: CASSPGPGGIDTQYF.

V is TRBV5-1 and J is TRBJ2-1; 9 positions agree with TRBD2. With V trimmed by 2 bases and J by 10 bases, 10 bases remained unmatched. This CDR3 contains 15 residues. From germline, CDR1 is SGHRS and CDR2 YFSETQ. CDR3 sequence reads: CASSFGLAPAVEQFF. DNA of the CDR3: TGCGCCAGCAGCTTCGGACTAGCGCCCGCGGTGGAGCAGTTCTTC.

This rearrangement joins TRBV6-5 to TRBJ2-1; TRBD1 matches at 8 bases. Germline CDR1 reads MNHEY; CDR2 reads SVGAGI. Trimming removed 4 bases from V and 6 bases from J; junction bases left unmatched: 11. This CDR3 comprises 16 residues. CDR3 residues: CASSLPYGQGGNEQFF. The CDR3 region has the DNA TGTGCCAGCAGTTTACCTTACGGACAGGGTGGCAATGAGCAGTTCTTC.

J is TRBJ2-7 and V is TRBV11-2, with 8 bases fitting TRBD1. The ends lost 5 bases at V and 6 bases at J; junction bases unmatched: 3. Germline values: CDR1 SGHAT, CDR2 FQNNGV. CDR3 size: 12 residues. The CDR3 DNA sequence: TGTGCCAGCAGCCAGGACAGGGCCGAGCAGTACTTC. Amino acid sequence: CASSQDRAEQYF.

The CDR3 DNA reads TGCGCCAGCAGCTTGCGGAGGGCCGACACCGGGGAGCTGTTTTTT. Its protein is CASSLRRADTGELFF. The chain joins TRBV5-1 to TRBJ2-2; the D gene is possibly TRBD2 (6 bases). From germline, CDR1 is SGHRS and CDR2 YFSETQ. This CDR3 comprises 15 residues. Trimming stripped 1 base from V and 3 bases from J, with 10 bases between.

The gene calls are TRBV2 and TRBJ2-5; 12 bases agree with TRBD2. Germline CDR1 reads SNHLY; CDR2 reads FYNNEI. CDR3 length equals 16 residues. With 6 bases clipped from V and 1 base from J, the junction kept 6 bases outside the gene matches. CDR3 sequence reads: CASRMTSGGTQETQYF. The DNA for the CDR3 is TGTGCCAGCAGGATGACTAGCGGGGGAACCCAAGAGACCCAGTACTTC. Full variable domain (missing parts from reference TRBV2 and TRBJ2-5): EPEVTQTPSHQVTQMGQEVILRCVPISNHLYFYWYRQILGQKVEFLVSFYNNEISEKSEIFDDQFSVERPDGSNFTLKIRSTKLEDSAMYFCASRMTSGGTQETQYFGPGTRLLVL.

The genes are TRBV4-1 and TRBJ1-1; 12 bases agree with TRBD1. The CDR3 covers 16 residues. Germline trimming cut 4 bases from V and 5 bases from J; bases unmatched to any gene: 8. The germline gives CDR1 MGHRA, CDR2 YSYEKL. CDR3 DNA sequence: TGCGCCAGCAGCCTTTCCGGGACAGGGGGCTGGACTGAAGCTTTCTTT. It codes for CASSLSGTGGWTEAFF.

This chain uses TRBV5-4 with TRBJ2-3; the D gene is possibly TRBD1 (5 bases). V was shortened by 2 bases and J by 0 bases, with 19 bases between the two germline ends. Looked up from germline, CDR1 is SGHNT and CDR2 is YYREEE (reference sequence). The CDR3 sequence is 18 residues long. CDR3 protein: CASSFFTGPTSSTDTQYF. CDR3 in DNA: TGTGCCAGCAGCTTTTTCACAGGACCGACGTCTAGCACAGATACGCAGTATTTT. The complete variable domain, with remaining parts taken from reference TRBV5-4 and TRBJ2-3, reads ETGVTQSPTHLIKTRGQQVTLRCSSQSGHNTVSWYQQALGQGPQFIFQYYREEENGRGNFPPRFSGLQFPNYSSELNVNALELDDSALYLCASSFFTGPTSSTDTQYFGPGTRLTVL.

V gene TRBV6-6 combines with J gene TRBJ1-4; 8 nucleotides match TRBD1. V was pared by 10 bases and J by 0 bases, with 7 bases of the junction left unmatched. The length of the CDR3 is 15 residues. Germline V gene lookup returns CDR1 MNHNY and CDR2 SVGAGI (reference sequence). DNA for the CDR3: TGTGCCACCCGGGACAGGATTGCAACTAATGAAAAACTGTTTTTT. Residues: CATRDRIATNEKLFF.

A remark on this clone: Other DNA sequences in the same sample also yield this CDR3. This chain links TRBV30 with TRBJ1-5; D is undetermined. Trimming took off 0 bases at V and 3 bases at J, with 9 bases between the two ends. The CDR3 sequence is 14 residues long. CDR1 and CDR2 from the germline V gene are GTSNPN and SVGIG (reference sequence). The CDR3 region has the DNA TGTGCCTGGAGTGTAGGAACAGTCAATCAGCCCCAGCATTTT. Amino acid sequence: CAWSVGTVNQPQHF.

CDR3 protein: CASSGKTGGILNTEAFF. CDR3 coding DNA: TGTGCCAGCAGCGGCAAGACAGGGGGGATTTTGAACACTGAAGCTTTCTTT. The chain carries TRBV9 and TRBJ1-1, with TRBD1 identical over 9 bases. Germline V lookup: CDR1 SGDLS, CDR2 YYNGEE. J was trimmed by 0 bases and V by 3 bases; bases with no gene match: 9. There are 17 residues in the CDR3.

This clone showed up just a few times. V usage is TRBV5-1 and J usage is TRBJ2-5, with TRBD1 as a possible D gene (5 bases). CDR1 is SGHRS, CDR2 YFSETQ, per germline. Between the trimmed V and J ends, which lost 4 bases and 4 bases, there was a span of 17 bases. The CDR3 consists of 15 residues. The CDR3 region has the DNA TGCGCCAGCAGCCCCAACGACAGAACCCTAGAGACCCAGTACTTC. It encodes CASSPNDRTLETQYF. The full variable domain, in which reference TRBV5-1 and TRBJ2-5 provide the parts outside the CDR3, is KAGVTQTPRYLIKTRGQQVTLSCSPISGHRSVSWYQQTPGQGLQFLFEYFSETQRNKGNFPGRFSGRQFSNSRSEMNVSTLELGDSALYLCASSPNDRTLETQYFGPGTRLLVL.

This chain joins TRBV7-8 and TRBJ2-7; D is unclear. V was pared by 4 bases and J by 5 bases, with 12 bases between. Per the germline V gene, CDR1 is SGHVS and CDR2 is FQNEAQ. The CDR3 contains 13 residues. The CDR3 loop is CASSSPSRDEQYF. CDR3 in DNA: TGTGCCAGCAGCTCCCCAAGTAGAGACGAGCAGTACTTC.

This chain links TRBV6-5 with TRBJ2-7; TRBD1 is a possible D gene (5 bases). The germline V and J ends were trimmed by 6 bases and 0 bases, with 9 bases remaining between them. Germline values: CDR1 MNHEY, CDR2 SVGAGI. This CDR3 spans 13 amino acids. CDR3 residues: CASSPDSSYEQYF. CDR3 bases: TGTGCCAGCAGCCCAGACAGCTCCTACGAGCAGTACTTC.

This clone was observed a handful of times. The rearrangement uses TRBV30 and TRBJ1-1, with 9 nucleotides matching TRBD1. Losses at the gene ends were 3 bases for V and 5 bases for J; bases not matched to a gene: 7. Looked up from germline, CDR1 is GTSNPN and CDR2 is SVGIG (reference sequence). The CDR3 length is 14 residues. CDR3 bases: TGTGCCTGGAGCGAAGGGACAGGGATGACTGAAGCTTTCTTT. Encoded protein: CAWSEGTGMTEAFF. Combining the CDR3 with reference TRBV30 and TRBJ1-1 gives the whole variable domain SQTIHQWPATLVQPVGSPLSLECTVEGTSNPNLYWYRQAAGRGLQLLFYSVGIGQISSEVPQNLSASRPQDRQFILSSKKLLLSDSGFYLCAWSEGTGMTEAFFGQGTRLTVV.

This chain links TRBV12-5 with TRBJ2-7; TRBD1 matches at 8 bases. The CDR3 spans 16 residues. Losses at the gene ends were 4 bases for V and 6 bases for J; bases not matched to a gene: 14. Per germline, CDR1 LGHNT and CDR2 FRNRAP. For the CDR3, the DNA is TGTGCTAGTGGTTCCTACATTGGGGCAGGGGGCTCCGAGCAGTACTTC. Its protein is CASGSYIGAGGSEQYF.

CDR3 loop: CASSMGQGRHQPQHF. DNA for the CDR3: TGTGCCAGTAGTATGGGACAGGGAAGGCATCAGCCCCAGCATTTT. This chain uses TRBV19 with TRBJ1-5; 9 nucleotides match TRBD1. The CDR3 covers 15 residues. CDR1 and CDR2 (germline): LNHDA, SQIVND (reference sequence). V gave up 3 bases and J gave up 5 bases; unmatched junction bases: 5.

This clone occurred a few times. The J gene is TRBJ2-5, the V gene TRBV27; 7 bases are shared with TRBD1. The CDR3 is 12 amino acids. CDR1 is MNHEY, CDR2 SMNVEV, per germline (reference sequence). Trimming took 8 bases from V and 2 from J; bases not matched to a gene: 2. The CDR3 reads CASGQVQETQYF. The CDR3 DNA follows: TGTGCCAGCGGACAGGTGCAAGAGACCCAGTACTTC.

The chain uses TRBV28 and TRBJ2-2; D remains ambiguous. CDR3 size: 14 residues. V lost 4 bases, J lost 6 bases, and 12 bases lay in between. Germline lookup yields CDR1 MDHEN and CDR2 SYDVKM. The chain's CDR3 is CASSSSVEPGELFF. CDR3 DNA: TGTGCCAGCAGTTCCTCGGTGGAGCCCGGGGAGCTGTTTTTT.

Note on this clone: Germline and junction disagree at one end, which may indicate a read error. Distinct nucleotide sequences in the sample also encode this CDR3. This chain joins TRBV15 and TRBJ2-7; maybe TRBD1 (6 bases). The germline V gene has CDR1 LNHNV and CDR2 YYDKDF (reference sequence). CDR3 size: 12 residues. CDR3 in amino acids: CATSVDRSEQYF. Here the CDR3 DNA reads TGCGCCACCAGCGTAGACAGGAGCGAGCAGTACTTC.

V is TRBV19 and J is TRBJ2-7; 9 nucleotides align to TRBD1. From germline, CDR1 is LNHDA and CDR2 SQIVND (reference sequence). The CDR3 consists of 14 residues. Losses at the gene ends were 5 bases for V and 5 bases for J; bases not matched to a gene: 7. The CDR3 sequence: CASSQGQGINEQYF. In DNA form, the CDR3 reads TGTGCCAGTAGTCAAGGACAGGGGATAAACGAGCAGTACTTC. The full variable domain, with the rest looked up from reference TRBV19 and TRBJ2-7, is DGGITQSPKYLFRKEGQNVTLSCEQNLNHDAMYWYRQDPGQGLRLIYYSQIVNDFQKGDIAEGYSVSREKKESFPLTVTSAQKNPTAFYLCASSQGQGINEQYFGPGTRLTVT.

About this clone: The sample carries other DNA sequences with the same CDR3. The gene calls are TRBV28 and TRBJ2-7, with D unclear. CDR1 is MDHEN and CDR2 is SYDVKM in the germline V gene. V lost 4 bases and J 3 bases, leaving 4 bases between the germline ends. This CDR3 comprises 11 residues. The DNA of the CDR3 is TGTGCCAGCAGTTCCAGCTACGAGCAGTACTTC. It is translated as CASSSSYEQYF.

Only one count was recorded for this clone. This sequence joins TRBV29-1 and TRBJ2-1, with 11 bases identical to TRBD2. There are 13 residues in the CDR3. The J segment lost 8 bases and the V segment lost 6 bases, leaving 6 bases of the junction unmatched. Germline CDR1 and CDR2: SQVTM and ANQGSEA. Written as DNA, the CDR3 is TGCAGCGTCTCGACTAGCGGGGAAGATGAGCAGTTCTTC. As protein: CSVSTSGEDEQFF.

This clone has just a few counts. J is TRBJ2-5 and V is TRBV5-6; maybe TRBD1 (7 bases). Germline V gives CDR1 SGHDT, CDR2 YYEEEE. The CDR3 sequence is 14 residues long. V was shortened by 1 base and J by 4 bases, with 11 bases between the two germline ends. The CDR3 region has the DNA TGTGCCAGCAGCTTGCCAGGGGGAGGAGAGACCCAGTACTTC. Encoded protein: CASSLPGGGETQYF.

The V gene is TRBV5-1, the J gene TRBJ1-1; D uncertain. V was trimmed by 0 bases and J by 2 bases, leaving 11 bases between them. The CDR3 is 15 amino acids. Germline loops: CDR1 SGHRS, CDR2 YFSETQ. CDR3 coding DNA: TGCGCCAGCAGCTTGGGTGGCATTTACAACACTGAAGCTTTCTTT. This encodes CASSLGGIYNTEAFF.

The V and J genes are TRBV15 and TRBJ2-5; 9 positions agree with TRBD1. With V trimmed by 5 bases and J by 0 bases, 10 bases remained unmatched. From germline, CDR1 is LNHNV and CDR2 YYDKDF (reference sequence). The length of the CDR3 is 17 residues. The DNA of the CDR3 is TGTGCCACCAGCCCGACAGGGGGGATTCGCCACCAAGAGACCCAGTACTTC. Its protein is CATSPTGGIRHQETQYF.